A selection of T cell receptor beta chains follows, all from one sample in a study of cytomegalovirus exposure and HLA in healthy donors. Measured with immunoSEQ multiplex PCR; TCRdb has only the in-frame clones, and not every one. Of about 120,000 clones detected, 95% to 97% appear once; the ten largest clones hold around 1.7%. The specimen was PBMCs. These receptors were taken from a man aged 18 to 30 in good health and CMV-seronegative. The CDR3 runs from the conserved cysteine through the conserved F or W. D genes are given only for firm matches. The size field is filled for only some rows; it gives once, few, many or a size class.

>NA|TRBV28|NA|TRBJ1-1
TGTGCCAGCACGGCGGCGCAGGGAGGTCGGGGGTTGGGTTTCTTT
CASTAAQGGRGLGFF
>NA|TRBV6-1|TRBD1|TRBJ2-2
TGTGCCAGCCGGGCAGGGGGTAACACCGGGGAGCTGTTTTTT
CASRAGGNTGELFF
>NA|TRBV9|TRBD1|TRBJ2-1
TGTGCCAGCAGCGTAGCAGGACAGGGGGCAAATGAGCAGTTCTTC
CASSVAGQGANEQFF
>NA|TRBV7-6|TRBD2|TRBJ2-3
TGTGCCAGCAGCTTAGGACTAGCGCGAGATACGCAGTATTTT
CASSLGLARDTQYF
>NA|TRBV30|NA|TRBJ2-7
TGTGCCTGGAGTGTCCTCGTCGGCCTCGACAAGCAGTACTTC
CAWSVLVGLDKQYF
>NA|TRBV5-1|NA|TRBJ1-2
TGCGCCAGCAGCGGGGGGTATGGCTACACCTTC
CASSGGYGYTF
>NA|TRBV4-2|TRBD1|TRBJ1-3
TGTGCCAGCAGCCAAGCGCCCTCGGGACAGGGAGGTGGAAACACCATATATTTT
CASSQAPSGQGGGNTIYF
>NA|TRBV29-1|NA|TRBJ1-1
TGCAGCGTGGGAGTCCGATTCGGAGGGTCTGAAGCTTTCTTT
CSVGVRFGGSEAFF
>NA|TRBV5-1|TRBD1|TRBJ1-2
TGCGCCAGCAGCTGGCCCGGGACAGATGGCTACACCTTC
CASSWPGTDGYTF
>NA|TRBV6-5|TRBD1|TRBJ1-2
TGTGCCAGCAGTTACTTTTCAGGGGGCGGGTATGGCTACACCTTC
CASSYFSGGGYGYTF
>NA|TRBV15|NA|TRBJ1-1
TGTGCCACCAGCAGAGTCGGGGGTATCTCTGAAGCTTTCTTT
CATSRVGGISEAFF
>NA|TRBV28|TRBD1|TRBJ2-7
TGTGCCAGCAGTACACTGCGGGACAGGGGATTCTACGAGCAGTACTTC
CASSTLRDRGFYEQYF
>once|TRBV27|NA|TRBJ2-1
TGTGCCAGCAGGGGCGACGTCAGCTCCTACAATGAGCAGTTCTTC
CASRGDVSSYNEQFF
>NA|TRBV6-5|NA|TRBJ2-1
TGTGCCAGCAGTTACTCGCTGGCGGGACGACGCAATGAGCAGTTCTTC
CASSYSLAGRRNEQFF